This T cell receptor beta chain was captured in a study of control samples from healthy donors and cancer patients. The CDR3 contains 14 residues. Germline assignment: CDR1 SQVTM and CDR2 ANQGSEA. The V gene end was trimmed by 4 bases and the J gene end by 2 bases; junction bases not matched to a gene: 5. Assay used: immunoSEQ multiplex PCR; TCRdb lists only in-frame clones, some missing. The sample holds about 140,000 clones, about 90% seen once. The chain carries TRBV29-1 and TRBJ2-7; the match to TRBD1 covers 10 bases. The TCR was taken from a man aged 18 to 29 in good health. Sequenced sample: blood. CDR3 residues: CSVVGQGFTYEQYF. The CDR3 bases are TGCAGCGTTGTGGGACAGGGGTTCACCTACGAGCAGTACTTC.